These 12 T cell receptor beta chains came from one sample sequenced in a study of blood T cell repertoires in COVID-19. Assay used: immunoSEQ multiplex PCR; TCRdb lists only in-frame clones, some missing. The sample lists 120,000 to 150,000 clones; roughly 82% were seen once. Sequenced: peripheral blood. The origin of the receptors is a human donor in a cohort sampled during active COVID-19.

The chain joins TRBV5-1 to TRBJ2-3; D gene unclear. Germline CDR1 SGHRS, CDR2 YFSETQ. Trimming took 7 bases from V and 1 from J, leaving 16 bases between them. The CDR3 consists of 15 residues. The CDR3 protein is CASYLTPGRTDTQYF. The CDR3 bases are TGCGCCAGCTATCTGACCCCAGGCCGCACAGATACGCAGTATTTT.

The chain recombines TRBV19 with TRBJ2-6; 7 positions match TRBD2. V lost 3 bases to trimming and J lost 0 bases; unmatched junction nucleotides: 2. CDR1 is LNHDA and CDR2 is SQIVND in the germline V gene (reference sequence). This CDR3 spans 16 amino acids. The CDR3 protein is CASSIGRDSGANVLTF. DNA of the CDR3: TGTGCCAGTAGTATTGGGAGGGACTCTGGGGCCAACGTCCTGACTTTC.

The gene calls are TRBV10-3 and TRBJ1-6, with D possibly being TRBD1 (6 bases). Germline-derived CDR1 and CDR2 are ENHRY and SYGVKD. Trimming removed 4 bases at V and 5 bases at J, with 12 bases between. The CDR3 spans 15 residues. The CDR3 coding sequence is TGTGCCATCAGTGTAGGGACAAAAAATAATTCACCCCTCCACTTT. Translated, it gives CAISVGTKNNSPLHF.

The CDR3 coding sequence is TGTGCCAGCAGCTTAACGGGAGAGGGCTACGAGCAGTACGTC. Its translation is CASSLTGEGYEQYV. The chain combines TRBV7-9 with TRBJ2-7, with TRBD2 as a possible D gene (6 bases). This CDR3 is 14 amino acids long. CDR1 and CDR2 (germline): SEHNR, FQNEAQ (reference sequence). V shed 2 bases and J shed 3 bases, with 11 bases lying between them.

V usage is TRBV9 and J usage is TRBJ2-1, with 7 nucleotides matching TRBD2. The germline CDR1 and CDR2 sequences are SGDLS and YYNGEE. V gave up 4 bases and J gave up 10 bases; unmatched junction bases: 5. The CDR3 covers 12 residues. The CDR3 region has the DNA TGTGCCAGCAGCTCAAGCGGGAACGAGCAGTTCTTC. Amino acid sequence: CASSSSGNEQFF.

This chain uses TRBV3-1 (or the pseudogene TRBV3-2) with TRBJ1-4; tentatively, D is TRBD1 (6 bases). The CDR3 is made up of 14 amino acids. The V gene's germline CDR1 is LGHDT and CDR2 YNNKEL (reference sequence). V was clipped by 4 bases and J by 7 bases, with 13 bases between them. The CDR3 loop reads CASSLHRVSEKLFF. Written as DNA, the CDR3 is TGTGCCAGCAGCCTCCACAGGGTCAGTGAAAAACTGTTTTTT.

This clone appeared a single time. The rearrangement links TRBV6-1 to TRBJ2-1; a weak D match, TRBD2 (7 bases). In germline, CDR1 is MNHNS, CDR2 SASEGT. V shed 2 bases and J shed 3 bases, with 14 bases lying between them. The length of the CDR3 is 16 residues. CDR3 DNA sequence: TGTGCCAGCAGTGAAAGTGGGGGGGGACACTACAATGAGCAGTTCTTC. It is translated as CASSESGGGHYNEQFF.

This sequence joins TRBV7-9 and TRBJ1-3; D is unresolved. Germline values: CDR1 SEHNR, CDR2 FQNEAQ (reference sequence). Trimming removed 6 bases from V and 6 bases from J, with 18 bases in between. The CDR3 spans 15 residues. CDR3 in amino acids: CASRNDGGEANTIYF. CDR3 coding DNA: TGTGCCAGCAGAAACGACGGCGGGGAGGCAAACACCATATATTTT.

The rearrangement joins TRBV20-1 to TRBJ1-2; D remains ambiguous. From germline, CDR1 is DFQATT and CDR2 SNEGSKA (reference sequence). V lost 3 bases and J 4 bases, leaving 12 bases between the germline ends. There are 13 residues in the CDR3. CDR3 region: CSASQEGGYGYTF. The CDR3 DNA is TGCAGTGCTAGTCAGGAGGGTGGCTATGGCTACACCTTC.

The chain combines TRBV6-1 with TRBJ2-5; D is ambiguous. Trimming shortened V by 0 bases and J by 5 bases, and 7 bases separated the two germline ends. Germline V gives CDR1 MNHNS, CDR2 SASEGT. There are 13 residues in the CDR3. The CDR3 sequence is CASSEARVETQYF. The CDR3, as DNA: TGTGCCAGCAGTGAAGCACGGGTGGAGACCCAGTACTTC.

The chain links TRBV7-2 to TRBJ2-3; no clear D. V was pared by 6 bases and J by 2 bases, with 15 bases between. The CDR3 runs to 15 residues. The germline V gene encodes CDR1 SGHTA and CDR2 FQGNSA. Written as DNA, the CDR3 is TGTGCCAGCAGGAGAAACCTGGAGAACACAGATACGCAGTATTTT. It is translated as CASRRNLENTDTQYF.

The J gene is TRBJ1-1, the V gene TRBV2; D remains ambiguous. This CDR3 contains 15 residues. Germline values: CDR1 SNHLY, CDR2 FYNNEI. V was cut by 8 bases and J by 4 bases, with 20 bases left in between. The CDR3 sequence: CASSNSRDRSTEAFF. For the CDR3, the DNA is TGTGCCAGCTCAAATAGTCGGGATAGGAGCACTGAAGCTTTCTTT.